This T cell receptor beta chain appears in the sequencing data of a study of post-analysis software for immune sequencing data. Germline lookup yields CDR1 SNHLY and CDR2 FYNNEI. CDR3 size: 14 residues. V lost 4 bases, J lost 6 bases, and 12 bases lay in between. Study-level findings and limits: Comparison of patients with controls showed about 5 TRBV segments more frequent in patients, TRBV5-6, TRBV5-1 and TRBV20-1 among them.

As concerns this clonotype: Antigen specificity is unknown.

Libraries were made from TCR beta cDNA, and they carried unique molecular identifiers. MiXCR, run by TCRdb on the PCR reads, gives a single entry per CDR3 protein. The sample yields roughly 700,000 distinct CDR3 sequences, about 27% seen once. The sequenced sample was blood. This chain joins TRBV2 and TRBJ2-2; D gene uncertain. The receptor was isolated from a girl aged 5-17 years with multiple sclerosis. The CDR3 is CASSASRVAGELFF. The CDR3 DNA reads as TGTGCCAGCAGTGCGAGTAGGGTGGCCGGGGAGCTGTTTTTT.